The 10 T cell receptor beta chains reported below all come from one sample, sequenced in a study of T cells after yellow fever vaccination. MiXCR was run by TCRdb on the 5' RACE reads, yielding one entry per CDR3 protein. The table has a few hundred thousand distinct CDR3 sequences, less than 20% seen once. The source material was PBMCs, sampled 15 days after the yellow fever booster vaccination. The receptor source for this set is a man under 40 who received the YFV17D yellow fever vaccine.

J is TRBJ2-3 and V is TRBV30; the D gene is possibly TRBD1 (6 bases). The V end lost 2 bases, the J end lost 0 bases, and 15 bases lay between the germline ends. The CDR3 consists of 16 residues. In germline, CDR1 is GTSNPN, CDR2 SVGIG (reference sequence). The CDR3 nucleotides are TGTGCCTGGAGTTTTTCAGGACAGTCTAGCACAGATACGCAGTATTTT. This translates into CAWSFSGQSSTDTQYF.

This clonotype has only a few counts. This chain uses TRBV11-2 with TRBJ2-7; 8 bases fit TRBD2. With 5 bases clipped from V and 4 bases from J, the junction kept 10 bases outside the gene matches. The CDR3 sequence is 15 residues long. CDR1 is SGHAT and CDR2 is FQNNGV in the germline V gene. CDR3 bases: TGTGCCAGCAGCCTAGCAGCGGGAGCGGTTTACGAGCAGTACTTC. This sequence encodes CASSLAAGAVYEQYF.

This clonotype was seen a handful of times. The J gene is TRBJ2-5, the V gene TRBV29-1, with a tentative D call TRBD1 (6 bases). V was cut by 6 bases and J by 7 bases, with 12 bases left in between. The CDR3 is 11 amino acids. Germline CDR1 is SQVTM and CDR2 is ANQGSEA. This CDR3 reads CSVGEDRTQYF. CDR3 DNA sequence: TGCAGCGTGGGTGAGGACAGGACCCAGTACTTC.

In this sample, this clonotype turned up a few times. This chain connects TRBV18 to TRBJ1-1, with a weak D call TRBD1 (6 bases). The ends were cut back, 2 bases at V and 5 bases at J, with 12 bases in the middle. The CDR3 is 14 amino acids. Germline V gives CDR1 KGHSH, CDR2 LQKENI. The CDR3 DNA reads TGTGCCAGCTCACCAGGGGGCGGCGGTACTGAAGCTTTCTTT. Amino acid sequence: CASSPGGGGTEAFF.

This clonotype came up a few times. The J gene is TRBJ2-5, the V gene TRBV7-2; D unresolved. The CDR3 loop spans 11 amino acids. The germline gives CDR1 SGHTA, CDR2 FQGNSA. Trimming removed 6 bases at V and 5 bases at J, with 7 bases between. CDR3 in amino acids: CASSHVETQYF. The DNA for the CDR3 is TGTGCCAGCAGTCACGTGGAGACCCAGTACTTC. Complete variable domain (other parts from reference TRBV7-2 and TRBJ2-5): GAGVSQSPSNKVTEKGKDVELRCDPISGHTALYWYRQSLGQGLEFLIYFQGNSAPDKSGLPSDRFSAERTGGSVSTLTIQRTQQEDSAVYLCASSHVETQYFGPGTRLLVL.

The chain joins TRBV5-1 to TRBJ2-1; TRBD2 agrees at 11 bases. CDR1 is SGHRS, CDR2 YFSETQ, per germline. J lost 4 bases, V lost 4 bases, and 4 bases had no gene match. The length of the CDR3 is 15 residues. The DNA for the CDR3 is TGCGCCAGCAGCATACTAGCGGGAGTGTACAATGAGCAGTTCTTC. Encoded protein: CASSILAGVYNEQFF.

In its sample, this clonotype was seen a few times. The rearrangement uses TRBV20-1 and TRBJ2-1; D not resolved. Germline lookup yields CDR1 DFQATT and CDR2 SNEGSKA (reference sequence). The ends were cut back, 8 bases at V and 8 bases at J, with 19 bases in the middle. The length of the CDR3 is 13 residues. CDR3: CSSKGQVFYEQFF. The CDR3 DNA follows: TGCAGTTCCAAAGGGCAGGTTTTCTATGAGCAGTTCTTC.

This clonotype was seen only a few times. The chain is built from TRBV2 and TRBJ2-2; D ambiguous. This CDR3 is built from 13 residues. The ends were cut back, 7 bases at V and 8 bases at J, with 14 bases in the middle. The germline V gene has CDR1 SNHLY and CDR2 FYNNEI. CDR3 coding DNA: TGTGCCAGCAATGGCCTAATGGCTGGGGAGCTGTTTTTT. It codes for CASNGLMAGELFF.

This rearrangement joins TRBV12-3 or TRBV12-4 to TRBJ1-4, with D tentatively TRBD1 (5 bases). This CDR3 has 11 residues. Trimming took off 7 bases at V and 16 bases at J, with 16 bases between the two ends. CDR3 DNA sequence: TGTGCCAGCACCGCGACAGCTGAACCGTTTTTT. Its translation: CASTATAEPFF.

This clonotype was detected only a few times. The chain links TRBV14 to TRBJ2-1; 9 bases agree with TRBD2. The CDR3 has 15 amino acids. Germline assignment: CDR1 SGHDN and CDR2 FVKESK. Losses at the gene ends were 3 bases for V and 9 bases for J; bases not matched to a gene: 9. The CDR3 region has the DNA TGTGCCAGCAGCCACCTGGGTAGCGGGAGAGGTGAGCAGTTCTTC. Encoded protein: CASSHLGSGRGEQFF.